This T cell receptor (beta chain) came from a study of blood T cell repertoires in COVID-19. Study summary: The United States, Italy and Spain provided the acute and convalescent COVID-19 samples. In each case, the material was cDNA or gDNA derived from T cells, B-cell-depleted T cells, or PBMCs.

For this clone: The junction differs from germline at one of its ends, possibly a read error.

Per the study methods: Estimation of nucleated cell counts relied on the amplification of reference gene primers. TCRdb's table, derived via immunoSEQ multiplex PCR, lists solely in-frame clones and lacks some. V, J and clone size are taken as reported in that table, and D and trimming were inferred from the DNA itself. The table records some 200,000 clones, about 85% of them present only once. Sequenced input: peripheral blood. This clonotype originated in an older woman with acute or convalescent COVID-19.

This CDR3 is CASSLGQDIHYGYTF. CDR3 DNA sequence: TGTGCCAGCAGCCTGGGACAGGATATTCACTACGGCTACACCTTC. The gene calls are TRBV28 and TRBJ1-2; TRBD1 aligns across 8 bases. Per germline, CDR1 MDHEN and CDR2 SYDVKM. The CDR3 covers 15 residues.